These 26 T cell receptor beta chains originate from one sample sequenced in a study of T cell responses to AZD1222 COVID-19 vaccine. Method: immunoSEQ multiplex PCR; TCRdb's copy keeps in-frame clones and lacks some. The table has fewer than 70,000 clones, more than 60% seen once; the top ten hold about 3.5%. The starting material was peripheral blood, obtained 28 days after the second AZD1222 dose. Source of these receptors: an adult who received the AZD1222 COVID-19 vaccine.

This clone was observed a few times. The chain employs TRBV5-6 and TRBJ2-6, with a weak D call TRBD1 (5 bases). Germline CDR1 reads SGHDT; CDR2 reads YYEEEE. The CDR3 has 16 amino acids. V lost 5 bases and J lost 0, with 12 bases in between. The CDR3 sequence is CASSRGRPSGANVLTF. For the CDR3, the DNA is TGTGCCAGCAGTAGGGGCCGGCCCTCTGGGGCCAACGTCCTGACTTTC. The full variable domain, with the rest looked up from reference TRBV5-6 and TRBJ2-6, is DAGVTQSPTHLIKTRGQQVTLRCSPKSGHDTVSWYQQALGQGPQFIFQYYEEEERQRGNFPDRFSGHQFPNYSSELNVNALLLGDSALYLCASSRGRPSGANVLTFGAGSRLTVL.

This chain links TRBV7-5 with TRBJ2-7; the listed D gene, TRBD2, was not tested against the DNA. TRBV7-5 corresponds to a pseudogene. The CDR3 is made up of 13 amino acids. The CDR3 reads CARSRRNSYEQYF. Here the CDR3 DNA reads TGTGCCAGATCGCGAAGAAACTCCTACGAGCAGTACTTC.

The genes are TRBV9 and TRBJ2-6; D uncertain. Germline-derived CDR1 and CDR2 are SGDLS and YYNGEE. This CDR3 is 16 amino acids long. V dropped 0 bases and J dropped 0 bases, with 7 bases sitting between them. CDR3 coding DNA: TGTGCCAGCAGCGTAGGGCAGTACTCTGGGGCCAACGTCCTGACTTTC. It codes for CASSVGQYSGANVLTF.

The chain is built from TRBV10-3 and TRBJ1-2, with 7 bases that match TRBD1. This CDR3 is 12 amino acids long. CDR1 is ENHRY and CDR2 is SYGVKD in the germline V gene. Trimming at V came to 7 bases and at J to 4 bases, leaving 3 bases not matched to a gene. The CDR3 DNA follows: TGTGCCATCAACACAGGGGCCTATGGCTACACCTTC. Amino acid sequence: CAINTGAYGYTF.

V is TRBV7-2 and J is TRBJ1-3; 11 positions agree with TRBD1. The junction had 4 bases not matched to a gene; V was cut back by 5 bases and J by 4 bases. Germline loops: CDR1 SGHTA, CDR2 FQGNSA. This CDR3 comprises 15 residues. The CDR3 region is CASSGRTGGGNTIYF. In DNA, the CDR3 is TGTGCCAGCAGCGGCCGGACAGGGGGCGGAAACACCATATATTTT.

The count of this clone is one. The rearrangement links TRBV5-1 to TRBJ1-1; D is unclear. This CDR3 is built from 14 residues. Germline lookup yields CDR1 SGHRS and CDR2 YFSETQ. The V and J ends lost 0 bases and 1 base respectively, with 7 bases between them. Written as DNA, the CDR3 is TGCGCCAGCAGCTTGGTTCCAGGGAACACTGAAGCTTTCTTT. Amino acids: CASSLVPGNTEAFF. Based on the CDR3 plus reference TRBV5-1 and TRBJ1-1, the full variable domain is KAGVTQTPRYLIKTRGQQVTLSCSPISGHRSVSWYQQTPGQGLQFLFEYFSETQRNKGNFPGRFSGRQFSNSRSEMNVSTLELGDSALYLCASSLVPGNTEAFFGQGTRLTVV.

The chain employs TRBV6-5 and TRBJ2-7, with TRBD2 as a possible D gene (5 bases). The CDR3 runs to 11 residues. V was clipped by 6 bases and J by 6 bases, with 9 bases between them. From germline, CDR1 is MNHEY and CDR2 SVGAGI. The CDR3 DNA sequence: TGTGCCAGCAGCAGAGAGGGCGAGCAGTACTTC. It codes for CASSREGEQYF.

There are a few counts of this clone. The V gene is TRBV13, the J gene TRBJ2-3; TRBD2 might be the D (7 bases). The germline V gene encodes CDR1 PRHDT and CDR2 FYEKMQ (reference sequence). V lost 5 bases, J lost 1 base, and 16 bases lay in between. The CDR3 covers 16 residues. CDR3 sequence reads: CASSGRGRSGTDTQYF. CDR3 in DNA: TGTGCCAGCAGCGGGCGGGGGCGGAGCGGCACAGATACGCAGTATTTT.

The chain carries TRBV5-1 and TRBJ2-2; 14 bases align to TRBD2. The CDR3 spans 18 residues. Germline V gene lookup returns CDR1 SGHRS and CDR2 YFSETQ. The trim removed 3 bases at V and 0 bases at J, leaving 4 bases unmatched. DNA of the CDR3: TGCGCCAGCAGCTGGGGACTAGCGGGGGACCCGAACACCGGGGAGCTGTTTTTT. Translating it yields CASSWGLAGDPNTGELFF.

Only one count was recorded for this clone. This chain links TRBV20-1 with TRBJ2-7; 8 bases match TRBD2. The CDR3 runs 15 residues. The V gene end was trimmed by 3 bases and the J gene end by 4 bases; junction bases not matched to a gene: 11. Per germline, CDR1 DFQATT and CDR2 SNEGSKA (reference sequence). The chain's CDR3 is CSASLFRGGGYEQYF. The CDR3 bases are TGCAGTGCTAGTCTCTTCCGGGGGGGCGGGTACGAGCAGTACTTC.

The rearrangement links TRBV19 to TRBJ1-5, with TRBD1 identical over 9 bases. J was trimmed by 4 bases and V by 5 bases; bases with no gene match: 9. This CDR3 has 16 amino acids. Germline V gene data show CDR1 as LNHDA and CDR2 as SQIVND (reference sequence). CDR3 in DNA: TGTGCCAGTAGTGCTCAGGACAGGGGACTTAATCAGCCCCAGCATTTT. Residues: CASSAQDRGLNQPQHF. Together with reference TRBV19 and TRBJ1-5, the CDR3 gives the full variable domain: DGGITQSPKYLFRKEGQNVTLSCEQNLNHDAMYWYRQDPGQGLRLIYYSQIVNDFQKGDIAEGYSVSREKKESFPLTVTSAQKNPTAFYLCASSAQDRGLNQPQHFGDGTRLSIL.

The chain recombines TRBV4-3 with TRBJ1-4, with a possible D match to TRBD1 (5 bases). V was cut by 0 bases and J by 6 bases, with 11 bases left in between. The CDR3 loop spans 15 amino acids. Germline-derived CDR1 and CDR2 are LGHNA and YSLEER. The CDR3 protein is CASSQEGGTHEKLFF. CDR3 nucleotides: TGCGCCAGCAGCCAAGAGGGGGGGACGCATGAAAAACTGTTTTTT.

V and J are TRBV7-9 and TRBJ1-1, with a weak D call TRBD1 (5 bases). Trimming shortened V by 5 bases and J by 6 bases, and 13 bases separated the two germline ends. The germline gives CDR1 SEHNR, CDR2 FQNEAQ (reference sequence). The CDR3 totals 13 residues. The CDR3 region is CASSLWGEAEAFF. CDR3 DNA sequence: TGTGCCAGCAGCCTATGGGGGGAGGCTGAAGCTTTCTTT.

The chain couples TRBV11-3 to TRBJ1-1, with D perhaps TRBD1 (5 bases). Deletions cut 1 base from V and 4 bases from J, with 10 bases between. CDR3 length equals 14 residues. Per germline, CDR1 SGHNT and CDR2 YENEEA. The CDR3 is CASSLGTGPTEAFF. As DNA, the CDR3 is TGTGCCAGCAGCTTAGGAACGGGGCCCACTGAAGCTTTCTTT.

This chain uses TRBV5-5 with TRBJ2-5; D remains unclear. V lost 2 bases to trimming and J lost 4 bases, with 6 bases between them. The length of the CDR3 is 12 residues. Germline assignment: CDR1 SGHKS and CDR2 YYEKEE (reference sequence). CDR3 loop: CASSLRLETQYF. The CDR3 nucleotides read TGTGCCAGCAGCTTACGGCTAGAGACCCAGTACTTC.

The chain recombines TRBV11-2 with TRBJ1-1; the match to TRBD1 covers 8 bases. The CDR3 runs 14 residues. With V trimmed by 5 bases and J by 4 bases, 6 bases remained unmatched. The V gene's germline CDR1 is SGHAT and CDR2 FQNNGV. In nucleotides, the CDR3 is TGTGCCAGCAGCGTCACACAGGGGGGCACTGAAGCTTTCTTT. Residues: CASSVTQGGTEAFF.

The chain has TRBV28 and TRBJ2-3; 9 nucleotides match TRBD1. Germline V gene data show CDR1 as MDHEN and CDR2 as SYDVKM. There are 14 residues in the CDR3. Germline trimming cut 6 bases from V and 3 bases from J; bases unmatched to any gene: 4. The CDR3 protein is CASSRQGVTDTQYF. In nucleotides, the CDR3 is TGTGCCAGCAGCCGACAGGGGGTAACAGATACGCAGTATTTT.

The CDR3 nucleotides read TGTGCCAGCAAGGTGGCACCAAGCACAGATACGCAGTATTTT. As protein: CASKVAPSTDTQYF. This sequence joins TRBV6-5 and TRBJ2-3; D is ambiguous. The CDR3 consists of 14 residues. V gave up 7 bases and J gave up 0 bases, with 11 bases separating them. Germline-derived CDR1 and CDR2 are MNHEY and SVGAGI.

The V gene is TRBV18, the J gene TRBJ2-7; D unclear. Germline lookup yields CDR1 KGHSH and CDR2 LQKENI. Deletions cut 2 bases from V and 2 bases from J, with 7 bases between. The CDR3 runs to 13 residues. DNA for the CDR3: TGTGCCAGCTCACCAGAACGGACCTACGAGCAGTACTTC. This encodes CASSPERTYEQYF.

V is TRBV27 and J is TRBJ2-1; 12 nucleotides align to TRBD2. V dropped 4 bases and J dropped 7; count of bases not matched to a gene: 14. The CDR3 is 18 residues long. CDR1 is MNHEY, CDR2 SMNVEV, per germline (reference sequence). The CDR3 nucleotides are TGTGCCAGCAGTTCTAGACTAGCGGGGGACCCTCGAGGTAATGAGCAGTTCTTC. This codes for CASSSRLAGDPRGNEQFF.

In its sample, this clone was seen a few times. The rearrangement uses TRBV28 and TRBJ1-1; the D gene is possibly TRBD1 (5 bases). V dropped 4 bases and J dropped 1 base, with 19 bases sitting between them. Per germline, CDR1 MDHEN and CDR2 SYDVKM. This CDR3 is built from 17 residues. Here the CDR3 DNA reads TGTGCCAGCAGTTCCTATGTAGCAAGTAGGGGGAACACTGAAGCTTTCTTT. Encoded protein: CASSSYVASRGNTEAFF.

The CDR3 spells CASSTGTGATNEKLFF. CDR3 bases: TGTGCCAGCAGCACAGGGACAGGGGCAACTAATGAAAAACTGTTTTTT. The rearrangement links TRBV7-9 to TRBJ1-4; the match to TRBD1 covers 10 bases. V was clipped by 5 bases and J by 0 bases; unmatched bases: 3. This CDR3 is built from 16 residues. CDR1 is SEHNR, CDR2 FQNEAQ, per germline (reference sequence).

This clone showed up just once. The chain carries TRBV6-5 and TRBJ1-5, with D tentatively TRBD1 (5 bases). In germline, CDR1 is MNHEY, CDR2 SVGAGI. Trimming removed 2 bases from V and 7 bases from J, with 18 bases in between. The CDR3 spans 16 residues. Here the CDR3 DNA reads TGTGCCAGCAGTTACGAGGAGGAGGGGCCGAGGCAGCCCCAGCATTTT. Translated, it gives CASSYEEEGPRQPQHF.

This chain connects TRBV28 to TRBJ2-3, with 11 bases lining up with TRBD2. This CDR3 has 17 residues. The V gene end was trimmed by 5 bases and the J gene end by 0 bases; junction bases not matched to a gene: 7. Germline-derived CDR1 and CDR2 are MDHEN and SYDVKM. The CDR3 protein is CASSRLAGGSSTDTQYF. The DNA for the CDR3 is TGTGCCAGCAGTCGGCTAGCGGGGGGTTCTAGCACAGATACGCAGTATTTT.

This chain links TRBV28 with TRBJ1-2; D remains unclear. V lost 1 base and J lost 6, with 12 bases in between. Germline V gene data show CDR1 as MDHEN and CDR2 as SYDVKM. The CDR3 runs 14 residues. CDR3 sequence reads: CASSLSTIQHGYTF. CDR3 coding DNA: TGTGCCAGCAGTTTATCAACAATACAACATGGCTACACCTTC.

CDR3 DNA: TGCAGCGTTCGGGCCTCCTACGAGCAGTACTTC. It yields the protein CSVRASYEQYF. The rearrangement joins TRBV29-1 to TRBJ2-7; the D is unclear. The CDR3 is 11 residues long. Germline V lookup: CDR1 SQVTM, CDR2 ANQGSEA. V was pared by 5 bases and J by 0 bases, with 5 bases between.